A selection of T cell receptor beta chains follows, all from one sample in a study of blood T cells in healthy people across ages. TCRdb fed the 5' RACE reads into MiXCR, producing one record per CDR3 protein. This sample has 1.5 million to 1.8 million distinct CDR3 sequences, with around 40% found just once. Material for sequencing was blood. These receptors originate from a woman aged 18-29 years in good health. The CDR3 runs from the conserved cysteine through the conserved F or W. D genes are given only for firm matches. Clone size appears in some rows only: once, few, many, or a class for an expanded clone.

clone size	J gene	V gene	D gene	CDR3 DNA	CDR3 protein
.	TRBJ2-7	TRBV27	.	TGTGCCAGCCGCCGGGGGACATGGGAGCACGAGCAGTACTTC	CASRRGTWEHEQYF
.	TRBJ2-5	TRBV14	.	TGTGCCAGCAGCCAAGGGAACGTTCTCGAGACCCAGTACTTC	CASSQGNVLETQYF
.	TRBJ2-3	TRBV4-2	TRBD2	TGTGCCAGCAGCCAAGTAAAGGCTAGCGGGACAGATACGCAGTATTTT	CASSQVKASGTDTQYF
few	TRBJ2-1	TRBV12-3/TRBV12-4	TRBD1	TGTGCCAGCAGCCGACTGGGACAGGGGTTTTACAATGAGCAGTTCTTC	CASSRLGQGFYNEQFF
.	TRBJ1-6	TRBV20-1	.	TGCAGTGCGCAACAGGGTGATTCACCCCTCCACTTT	CSAQQGDSPLHF
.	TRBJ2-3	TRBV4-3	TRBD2	TGCGCCAGCAGCCAAGAGGTCGGGGGGGCGGTAGATACGCAGTATTTT	CASSQEVGGAVDTQYF
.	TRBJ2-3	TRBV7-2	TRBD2	TGTGCCAGCAGCTTAGGCGCGGGGGGGCGGTTAGATACGCAGTATTTT	CASSLGAGGRLDTQYF
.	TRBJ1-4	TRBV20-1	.	TGCAGTGCTAGGGGGGCGCAAGTAAATGAAAAACTGTTTTTT	CSARGAQVNEKLFF
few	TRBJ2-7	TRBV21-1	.	TGTGCCAGCAGCAAAGGGGGGGTGCCAGGATACGAGCAGTACTTC	CASSKGGVPGYEQYF
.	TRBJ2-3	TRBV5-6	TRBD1	TGTGCCAGCAGCGCAGACAGGGCCTTCACAGATACGCAGTATTTT	CASSADRAFTDTQYF
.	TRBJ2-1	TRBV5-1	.	TGCGCCAGCAGGGCCGGGCCTAGTGCCTACAATGAGCAGTTCTTC	CASRAGPSAYNEQFF
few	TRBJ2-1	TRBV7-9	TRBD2	TGTGCCAGCAGCTTAAATCCCGGCGGGAGAAATGAGCAGTTCTTC	CASSLNPGGRNEQFF
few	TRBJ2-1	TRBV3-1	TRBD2	TGTGCCAGCAGCCCCGGGAGGGCCGATGAGCAGTTCTTC	CASSPGRADEQFF
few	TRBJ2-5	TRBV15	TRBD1	TGTGCCACCAGCAGAGTGCTTAGGACAGGGGTCAGGGAGACCCAGTACTTC	CATSRVLRTGVRETQYF
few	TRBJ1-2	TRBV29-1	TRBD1	TGCAGCGTTGATTCCCCGGGACAGGGGTTCTATGGCTACACCTTC	CSVDSPGQGFYGYTF
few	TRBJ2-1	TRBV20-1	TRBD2	TGCAGTGCTAGACCGGGGGGGTCCTACAATGAGCAGTTCTTC	CSARPGGSYNEQFF
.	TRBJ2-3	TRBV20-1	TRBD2	TGCAGTGCTAGAGATCACGGGGGGGTCACAGATACGCAGTATTTT	CSARDHGGVTDTQYF
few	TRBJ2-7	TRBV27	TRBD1	TGTGCCAGCAGTTTACTCCTAGGACAGGTGTATTACGAGCAGTACTTC	CASSLLLGQVYYEQYF
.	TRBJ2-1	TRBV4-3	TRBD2	TGCGCCAGCAGCCCGACAGTAGCGGGGGGTTCATATGAGCAGTTCTTC	CASSPTVAGGSYEQFF
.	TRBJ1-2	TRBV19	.	TGTGCCAGTACAGGCCGGATCTATGGCTACACCTTC	CASTGRIYGYTF
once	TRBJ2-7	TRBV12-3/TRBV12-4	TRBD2	TGTGCCAGCAGTTCCCCGACTAGCGGGGGCCACAATGAGCAGTACTTC	CASSSPTSGGHNEQYF
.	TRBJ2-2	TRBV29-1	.	TGTAGCGTAAAATACACCGGGGAGCTGTTTTTT	CSVKYTGELFF
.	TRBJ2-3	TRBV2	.	TGTGCCAGCAGTGATCCCGGAATAAATACGCAGTATTTT	CASSDPGINTQYF
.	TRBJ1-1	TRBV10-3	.	TGTGCCACCAATGGGCGGGAATATACTGAAGCTTTCTTT	CATNGREYTEAFF
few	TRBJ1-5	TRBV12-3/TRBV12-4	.	TGTGCCAGCAGTTTAGAGGGGCGCTTCAATCAGCCCCAGCATTTT	CASSLEGRFNQPQHF
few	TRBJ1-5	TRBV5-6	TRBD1	TGTGCCAGCAGCTTGGGGGCCCTTGACAGGGGTTTTAATCAGCCCCAGCATTTT	CASSLGALDRGFNQPQHF
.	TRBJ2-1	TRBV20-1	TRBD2	TGCAGTGCAAAGCGGGGGGTAGTGGACAATGAGCAGTTCTTC	CSAKRGVVDNEQFF
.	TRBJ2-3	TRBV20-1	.	TGCAGTGCTAGAGCCTTACGGGCAGGAGATACGCAGTATTTT	CSARALRAGDTQYF
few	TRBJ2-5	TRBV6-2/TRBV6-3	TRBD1	TGTGCCAGCAGTTACGTGGCAGGGGGAGCCTACAATGAGCAGTACTTC	CASSYVAGGAYNEQYF
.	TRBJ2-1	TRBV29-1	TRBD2	TGCAGCACCACCCGGGCGAGCGGGATCAGCGATGAGCAGTTCTTC	CSTTRASGISDEQFF
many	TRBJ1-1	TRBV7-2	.	TGTGCCAGCAGTGGGGCGAACACTGAAGCTTTCTTT	CASSGANTEAFF
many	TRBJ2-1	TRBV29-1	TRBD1	TGCAGCGCTCGGACAGGGTCCAATGAGCAGTTCTTC	CSARTGSNEQFF